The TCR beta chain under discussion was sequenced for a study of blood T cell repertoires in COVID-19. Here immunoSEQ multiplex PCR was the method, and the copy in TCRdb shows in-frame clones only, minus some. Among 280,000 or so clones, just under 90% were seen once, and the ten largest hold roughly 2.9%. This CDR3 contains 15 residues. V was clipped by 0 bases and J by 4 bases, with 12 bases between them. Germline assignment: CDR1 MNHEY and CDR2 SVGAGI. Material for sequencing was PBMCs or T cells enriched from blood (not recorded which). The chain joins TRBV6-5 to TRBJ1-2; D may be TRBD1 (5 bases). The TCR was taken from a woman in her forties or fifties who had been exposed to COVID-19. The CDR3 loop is CASSYSSGGTYGYTF. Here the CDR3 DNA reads TGTGCCAGCAGTTACTCGTCGGGGGGTACCTATGGCTACACCTTC.